Presented here are 21 T cell receptor beta chains from one specimen sequenced in a study of T cells in women clearing cervical HPV infection. Profiling relied on immunoSEQ multiplex PCR, and the TCRdb table lists in-frame clones only, not all of them. Its listing shows roughly 48,000 clones. The sequencing sample was made of blood buffy coat. These receptors were taken from a woman aged 18 to 69 with a cervical HPV16 infection that either progressed to CIN3+ or cleared (not recorded which).

On this clone itself: The sequenced fragment ends 3 residues before the CDR3 boundary, so the rest is inferred from the germline J gene. The V and J genes are TRBV7-2 and TRBJ1-2; D is perhaps TRBD1 (5 bases). CDR1 SGHTA and CDR2 FQGNSA come from the germline V gene. This CDR3 comprises 13 residues. V was trimmed by 5 bases and J by 7 bases, leaving 14 bases between them. The part of the CDR3 DNA that was read is TGTGCCAGCAGCCAAATCAGGGCCACTGGC. Its protein product is CASSQIRATG. The complete CDR3 reads CASSQIRATGYTF.

Details on this clone: The read ends 3 residues before the CDR3 terminus; that terminus is restored from the germline J gene. The chain joins TRBV20-1 to TRBJ2-2; a possible D gene is TRBD2 (5 bases). Trimming removed 6 bases from V and 0 bases from J, with 14 bases in between. CDR1 is DFQATT, CDR2 SNEGSKA, per germline (reference sequence). The CDR3 totals 15 residues. The DNA read from the CDR3 is TGCAGTGCAAAAAAGGCGGGCGCGAACACCGGGGAG. As protein: CSAKKAGANTGE. The entire CDR3 reads CSAKKAGANTGELFF.

With respect to this clone: The read stops 3 residues short of the end of the CDR3; the missing end is completed from the germline J gene. The V and J genes are TRBV4-1 and TRBJ2-7; D possibly corresponds to TRBD1 (5 bases). CDR1 and CDR2 (germline): MGHRA, YSYEKL. V lost 0 bases and J lost 0, with 9 bases in between. This CDR3 is 15 amino acids long. The DNA read from the CDR3 is TGCGCCAGCAGCCAAGACAGGGCGAGCTCCTACGAG. This encodes CASSQDRASSYE. The whole CDR3 is CASSQDRASSYEQYF.

A note on this clone: With the read ending 3 residues before the CDR3 end, the germline J gene is used to fill in that end. This chain joins TRBV12-3 or TRBV12-4 and TRBJ2-2; D is ambiguous. V dropped 6 bases and J dropped 5 bases, with 13 bases sitting between them. This CDR3 spans 14 amino acids. The CDR3 DNA, read in part, is TGTGCCAGCAGCATTACTTATGAGACCGGGGAG. Translating it yields CASSITYETGE. The CDR3, in full, reads CASSITYETGELFF.

In regard to this clone: Read sequence stops 3 residues before the CDR3 end, and the germline J gene provides the missing end. The chain links TRBV5-4 to TRBJ2-1, with TRBD2 matching 11 bases. The germline gives CDR1 SGHNT, CDR2 YYREEE (reference sequence). The J segment lost 5 bases and the V segment lost 4 bases, leaving 2 bases of the junction unmatched. The CDR3 totals 14 residues. The CDR3 bases that were read are TGTGCCAGCAGCCCGGGACTAGCGGACAATGAG. It is translated as CASSPGLADNE. Given in full, the CDR3 is CASSPGLADNEQFF.

With regard to this clone: The CDR3 end falls 3 residues outside the read, so it is completed with the germline J gene. The chain couples TRBV5-8 to TRBJ2-3; 8 nucleotides agree with TRBD1. The trim removed 4 bases at V and 2 bases at J, leaving 6 bases unmatched. Germline CDR1 is SGHTS and CDR2 is YDEGEE. The CDR3 has 15 residues. This CDR3 is CASSTGTGYTDTQYF. The DNA read from the CDR3 is TGTGCCAGCAGCACCGGGACAGGATACACAGATACG.

Details on this clone: With the read ending 3 residues before the CDR3 end, the germline J gene is used to fill in that end. V and J are TRBV7-2 and TRBJ2-3; 8 bases are a match to TRBD1. This CDR3 contains 15 residues. V dropped 5 bases and J dropped 5; count of bases not matched to a gene: 9. The germline V gene encodes CDR1 SGHTA and CDR2 FQGNSA. Incomplete CDR3 DNA: TGTGCCAGCAGCACGGGACAGGCGGATGGAGATACG. Amino acids: CASSTGQADGDT. The whole CDR3 protein is CASSTGQADGDTQYF.

Comments on this clone: Read sequence stops 3 residues before the CDR3 end, and the germline J gene provides the missing end. V and J are TRBV5-6 and TRBJ1-2; D unclear. The CDR3 loop spans 13 amino acids. Trimming took off 5 bases at V and 4 bases at J, with 12 bases between the two ends. From germline, CDR1 is SGHDT and CDR2 YYEEEE. CDR3 bases read: TGTGCCAGCAGTTTGCACACGTTCTATGGC. It encodes CASSLHTFYG. The whole CDR3 sequence reads CASSLHTFYGYTF.

This CDR3 is CAWGPQGALRNTEAFF. CDR3 bases read: TGTGCCTGGGGGCCACAGGGAGCTCTACGAAACACTGAA. The chain links TRBV30 to TRBJ1-1; possible D gene TRBD1, 6 bases. The CDR3 end is not reached by the read, which stops 3 residues before it; the germline J gene fills it in. Per germline, CDR1 GTSNPN and CDR2 SVGIG (reference sequence). This CDR3 contains 16 residues. The V gene lost 5 bases and the J gene lost 2 bases, with 21 bases spanning the gap.

To note about this clone: The read terminates 3 residues ahead of where the CDR3 ends, so the germline J gene completes it. V gene TRBV7-2 combines with J gene TRBJ1-1; the D is unclear. The germline V gene encodes CDR1 SGHTA and CDR2 FQGNSA. Trimming shortened V by 1 base and J by 7 bases, and 10 bases separated the two germline ends. The CDR3 contains 13 residues. The CDR3 reads CASSLGVGLEAFF. The DNA read from the CDR3 is TGTGCCAGCAGCTTAGGTGTTGGCCTTGAA.

Details on this clone: The observed sequence ends 3 residues before the CDR3 terminus, with the missing tail filled in from the germline J gene. The chain recombines TRBV5-1 with TRBJ2-5; D is perhaps TRBD1 (5 bases). V was trimmed by 4 bases and J by 5 bases, leaving 12 bases between them. From germline, CDR1 is SGHRS and CDR2 YFSETQ. CDR3 size: 13 residues. The CDR3 bases that were read are TGCGCCAGCAGCCCCGGCAGGGTTGAGACC. It translates to CASSPGRVET. The entire CDR3 protein is CASSPGRVETQYF.

CDR3 amino acids: CSARDPQKSTDTQYF. Partial CDR3 DNA: TGCAGTGCTAGAGATCCGCAGAAAAGCACAGATACG. The chain couples TRBV20-1 to TRBJ2-3, with D unresolved. Coverage ceases 3 residues before the CDR3 finishes, and the germline J gene fills in the end. The V gene lost 0 bases and the J gene lost 0 bases, with 10 bases spanning the gap. The length of the CDR3 is 15 residues. The germline V gene encodes CDR1 DFQATT and CDR2 SNEGSKA (reference sequence).

Notes on this clone: The read ends 3 residues before the CDR3 terminus; that terminus is restored from the germline J gene. This sequence joins TRBV20-1 and TRBJ1-4, with 8 positions matching TRBD1. From germline, CDR1 is DFQATT and CDR2 SNEGSKA (reference sequence). This CDR3 comprises 14 residues. The CDR3 DNA, read in part, is TGCAGTGCTAGAGGAGGACAGGGTATAACGAGA. This codes for CSARGGQGITR. The full CDR3 is CSARGGQGITRLFF.

A remark on this clone: The read terminates 3 residues ahead of where the CDR3 ends, so the germline J gene completes it. The chain employs TRBV20-1 and TRBJ1-4; no definite D call. Germline V gene lookup returns CDR1 DFQATT and CDR2 SNEGSKA (reference sequence). The CDR3 runs 13 residues. Between the trimmed V and J ends, which lost 4 bases and 7 bases, there was a span of 13 bases. The part of the CDR3 DNA that was read is TGCAGTGCTAATGTGGCAGGCCTTGAAAAA. This translates into CSANVAGLEK. The whole CDR3 protein is CSANVAGLEKLFF.

The part of the CDR3 DNA that was read is TGTGCCAGCAGTGACATCTCCTATGGC. Its translation: CASSDISYG. The whole CDR3 protein is CASSDISYGYTF. The rearrangement links TRBV6-2 or TRBV6-3 to TRBJ1-2; D is undetermined. The read stops 3 residues short of the end of the CDR3; the missing end is completed from the germline J gene. Trimming shortened V by 5 bases and J by 4 bases, and 8 bases separated the two germline ends. Germline V gene lookup returns CDR1 MNHEY and CDR2 SVGEGT. CDR3 length: 12 amino acids.

CDR3 amino acids: CASSPQWDRGSYEQYF. The covered CDR3 bases are TGTGCCAGCTCACCACAGTGGGACAGGGGCTCCTACGAG. The chain uses TRBV18 and TRBJ2-7; 10 bases align to TRBD1. The read comes to an end 3 residues before the CDR3 does, leaving the germline J gene to fill in the end. The CDR3 totals 16 residues. Per the germline V gene, CDR1 is KGHSH and CDR2 is LQKENI. Germline trimming cut 1 base from V and 0 bases from J; bases unmatched to any gene: 3.

Comment on this clone: The DNA ends 3 residues before the CDR3 does, and the rest of the CDR3 is filled in from the germline J gene. The chain combines TRBV4-1 with TRBJ2-5; possible D gene TRBD2, 6 bases. Germline CDR1 reads MGHRA; CDR2 reads YSYEKL. This CDR3 contains 15 residues. Trimming took off 0 bases at V and 7 bases at J, with 15 bases between the two ends. CDR3 bases read: TGCGCCAGCAGCCAAGATCGGGTGTCCGGGGGGACC. It is translated as CASSQDRVSGGT. The whole CDR3 sequence is CASSQDRVSGGTQYF.

On this clone itself: The CDR3 end lies 3 residues beyond the end of the read and is filled in from the germline J gene. This chain uses TRBV7-3 with TRBJ2-7, with D unclear. Germline V gives CDR1 SGHTA, CDR2 FQGTGA. V lost 2 bases and J 5 bases, leaving 10 bases between the germline ends. The CDR3 loop spans 13 amino acids. The covered CDR3 bases are TGTGCCAGCAGCTTATCCCCAGAGAACGAG. This encodes CASSLSPENE. The entire CDR3 protein is CASSLSPENEQYF.

Remarks on this clone: The CDR3 extends 3 residues past the end of the read, so its final part is completed from the germline J gene. J is TRBJ1-2 and V is TRBV10-3; 8 positions agree with TRBD1. J was trimmed by 0 bases and V by 6 bases; bases with no gene match: 6. Looked up from germline, CDR1 is ENHRY and CDR2 is SYGVKD. The CDR3 consists of 15 residues. This CDR3 is CAIRTGTGSNYGYTF. The covered CDR3 bases are TGTGCCATCAGGACCGGGACAGGATCTAACTATGGC.

Comment on this clone: The read terminates 3 residues before the CDR3 end, so the remaining end is supplied by the germline J gene. The chain links TRBV6-2 or TRBV6-3 to TRBJ2-7, with 13 bases lining up with TRBD2. The CDR3 sequence is 15 residues long. V dropped 7 bases and J dropped 2; count of bases not matched to a gene: 5. In germline, CDR1 is MNHEY, CDR2 SVGEGT. CDR3 DNA, as far as it was read: TGTGCCAGCATGGGACTAGCGGGGATAACCTACGAG. Its protein product is CASMGLAGITYE. The whole CDR3 sequence is CASMGLAGITYEQYF.

To note about this clone: Read data end 3 residues before the CDR3 end; the end is taken from the germline J gene. The rearrangement joins TRBV30 to TRBJ2-7, with 9 bases that match TRBD2. The CDR3 consists of 14 residues. J was trimmed by 4 bases and V by 3 bases; bases with no gene match: 7. From germline, CDR1 is GTSNPN and CDR2 SVGIG (reference sequence). The CDR3 reads CAWRASGAFYEQYF. The part of the CDR3 DNA that was read is TGTGCCTGGAGGGCTAGCGGGGCCTTTTACGAG. Drawing the rest from reference TRBV30 and TRBJ2-7, the complete variable domain is SQTIHQWPATLVQPVGSPLSLECTVEGTSNPNLYWYRQAAGRGLQLLFYSVGIGQISSEVPQNLSASRPQDRQFILSSKKLLLSDSGFYLCAWRASGAFYEQYFGPGTRLTVT.